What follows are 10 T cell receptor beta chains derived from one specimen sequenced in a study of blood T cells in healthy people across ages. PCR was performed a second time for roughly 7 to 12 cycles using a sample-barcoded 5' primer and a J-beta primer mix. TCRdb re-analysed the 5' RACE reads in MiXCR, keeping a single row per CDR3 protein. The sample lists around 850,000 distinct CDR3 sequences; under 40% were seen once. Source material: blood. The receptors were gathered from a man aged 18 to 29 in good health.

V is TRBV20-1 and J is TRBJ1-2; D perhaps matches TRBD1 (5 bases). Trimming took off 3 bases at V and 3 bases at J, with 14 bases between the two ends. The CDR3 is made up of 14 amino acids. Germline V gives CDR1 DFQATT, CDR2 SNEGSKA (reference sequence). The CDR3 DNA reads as TGCAGTGCTAGTTCGGGGGTGTGGCACTATGGCTACACCTTC. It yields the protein CSASSGVWHYGYTF.

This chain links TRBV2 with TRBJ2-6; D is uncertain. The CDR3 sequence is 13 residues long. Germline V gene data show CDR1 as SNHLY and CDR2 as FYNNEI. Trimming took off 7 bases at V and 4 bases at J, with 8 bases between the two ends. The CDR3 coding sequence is TGTGCCAGCAAAAGTACCGGGGCCAACGTCCTGACTTTC. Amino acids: CASKSTGANVLTF.

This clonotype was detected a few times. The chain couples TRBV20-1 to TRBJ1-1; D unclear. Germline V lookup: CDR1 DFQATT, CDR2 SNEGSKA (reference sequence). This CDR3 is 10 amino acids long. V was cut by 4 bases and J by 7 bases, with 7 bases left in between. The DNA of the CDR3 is TGCAGTGCTAAGGTAGGTGAAGCTTTCTTT. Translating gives CSAKVGEAFF.

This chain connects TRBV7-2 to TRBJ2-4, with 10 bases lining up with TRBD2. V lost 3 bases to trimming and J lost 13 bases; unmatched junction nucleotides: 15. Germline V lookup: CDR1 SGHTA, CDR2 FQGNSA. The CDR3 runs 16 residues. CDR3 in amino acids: CASSFLSGGASNEQYF. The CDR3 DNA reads TGTGCCAGCAGCTTTCTAAGCGGGGGGGCCAGTAATGAGCAGTACTTC.

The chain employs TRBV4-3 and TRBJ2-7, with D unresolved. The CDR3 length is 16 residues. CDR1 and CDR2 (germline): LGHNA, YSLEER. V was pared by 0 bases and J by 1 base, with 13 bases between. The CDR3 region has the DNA TGCGCCAGCAGCCAAGATAATAGAGACACTTCCTACGAGCAGTACTTC. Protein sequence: CASSQDNRDTSYEQYF.

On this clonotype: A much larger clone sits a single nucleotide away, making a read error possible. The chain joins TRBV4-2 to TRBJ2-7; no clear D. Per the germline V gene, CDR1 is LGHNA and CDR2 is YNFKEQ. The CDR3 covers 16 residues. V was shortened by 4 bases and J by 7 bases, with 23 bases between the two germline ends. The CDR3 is CASSPALASSYNEQYF. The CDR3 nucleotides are TGTGCCAGCAGCCCCGCGTTGGCGAGCTCCTACAATGAGCAGTACTTC.

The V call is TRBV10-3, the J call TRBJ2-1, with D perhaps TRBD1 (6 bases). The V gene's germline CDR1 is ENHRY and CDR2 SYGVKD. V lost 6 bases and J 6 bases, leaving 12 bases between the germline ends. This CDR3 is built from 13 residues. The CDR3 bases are TGTGCCATCAGCCAAGGGACACGCAATGAGCAGTTCTTC. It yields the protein CAISQGTRNEQFF.

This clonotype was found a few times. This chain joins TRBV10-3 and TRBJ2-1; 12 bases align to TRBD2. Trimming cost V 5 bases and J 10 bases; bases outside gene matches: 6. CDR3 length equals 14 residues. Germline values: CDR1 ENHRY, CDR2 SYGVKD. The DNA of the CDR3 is TGTGCCATCAGTCCTAGCGGGGGGGCTGGGGAGCAGTTCTTC. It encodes CAISPSGGAGEQFF.

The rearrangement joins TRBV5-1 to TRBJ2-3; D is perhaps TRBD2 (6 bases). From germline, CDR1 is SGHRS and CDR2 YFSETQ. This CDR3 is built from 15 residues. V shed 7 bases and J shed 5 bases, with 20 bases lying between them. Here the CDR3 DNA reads TGCGCCAGCGGGGGTATGGGACTCGCGGAAGATACGCAGTATTTT. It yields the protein CASGGMGLAEDTQYF.

CDR3 protein: CSARARTGDTEAFF. CDR3 sequence (DNA): TGCAGTGCTAGGGCCCGGACGGGAGACACTGAAGCTTTCTTT. J is TRBJ1-1 and V is TRBV20-1; D not resolved. The germline CDR1 and CDR2 sequences are DFQATT and SNEGSKA (reference sequence). The V end lost 3 bases, the J end lost 3 bases, and 14 bases lay between the germline ends. The CDR3 is 14 amino acids.